This T cell receptor (beta chain) was recorded in a study of T cells in Graves' hyperthyroidism and ophthalmopathy (dated by TCRdb to between 2018 and 2021). Broadly, across the study: Peripheral blood samples were taken at the time of initial diagnosis, prior to any treatment. A discovery cohort of about a hundred patients, approximately 44 with Graves' ophthalmopathy and 55 to 65 with stable Graves' hyperthyroidism, was used to find distinguishing TCR V-J signatures. An independent validation cohort of fewer than 20 hyperthyroidism patients and 15 or so patients who later progressed to ophthalmopathy tested prospective prediction of ophthalmopathy. The 100 discovery patients were divided at random into training and test sets in a 7:3 ratio. Thyroid tissue and blood T-cell repertoires from about six Graves' hyperthyroidism patients were also compared in the study. After blood sampling, hyperthyroidism patients were treated with methimazole at a starting dose of 30 mg daily, and ophthalmopathy patients were treated with high-dose intravenous methylprednisolone. TCR Vbeta CDR3 sequencing of fewer than 150 peripheral blood samples (43 ophthalmopathy, some 75 hyperthyroidism and approximately 17 progressor patients) is reported in the paper. The study at large found these results: A model built on a 13 V-J signature distinguished ophthalmopathy from stable hyperthyroidism, reaching 85% to 90% sensitivity and 81.08% specificity in cross-validation and 80%/75% in testing. No statistical method was used to set the sample size in advance, and investigators knew the group allocation. Most expanded thyroid clonotypes (frequency above 0.001) were also detected in blood, a finding suggesting that blood repertoires may reflect thyroid immune responses. In validation, progression to ophthalmopathy was predicted by the model with approximately 67% sensitivity and 72% to 80% specificity, a median of roughly 6 months before onset.

Hyperthyroidism patients were newly diagnosed, had a disease duration of under 2 months, and were aged 18 to 65 years. Patients with uncontrolled infections, other autoimmune diseases, pregnancy or lactation were excluded. Diagnoses were established on the basis of clinical symptoms, serum thyroxine and TRAb, thyroid ultrasound, and orbital computed tomography. Blood from progressor patients was drawn when they were first diagnosed with hyperthyroidism, before any ophthalmopathy symptoms appeared. PBMCs were separated from roughly 10 ml of fresh peripheral blood using Ficoll-Paque density gradient centrifugation. Progressor patients were defined as those initially diagnosed with Graves' hyperthyroidism in whom ophthalmopathy developed during follow-up. Trizol reagent was used to extract total RNA, and RNA quality was then checked on an Agilent 2100 Bioanalyzer. The TCR beta CDR3 regions were amplified from the RNA transcripts. For the first round of RT-PCR on the TCR CDR3, the HTBI primer set was used together with the Qiagen OneStep RT-PCR kit. A second multiplex PCR round built the libraries, followed by size selection and purification. Libraries were sequenced paired-end with 100 bp reads on an Illumina HiSeq2000. The source study handled its data this way. SOAPnuke was used to process the raw data, removing reads that contained adapters or uncalled bases, had a mean Phred below 15, or lacked an exact match to the constant primer or identifier. COPE v1.2.5 was used to merge high-quality paired reads, and clonotypes were defined as unique nucleotide sequences. Clonotypes were aligned to IMGT TRBV, TRBD and TRBJ reference segments using MiTCR v1.1. The analysis was restricted to V-J combinations with a frequency above 0.0001, which together covered about 99% of the repertoires. A TCS score was defined as the ratio between F50 (clonal expansion) and ExV (chaos), using BLOSUM62-based TCRdist between CDR3 peptides within each V-J. Welch's t-statistics and random forest reduced roughly 540 V-J features to some 14, which were used in a naive Bayes classifier (R e1071). In-frame beta chains were kept once TCRdb had trimmed the public reads at Q25 with fastp and called clones with MiXCR. Each entry is one CDR3 protein sequence, shown with its most common DNA and genes. It is TCRdb's table, rather than the study itself, that gives the V and J calls and clone size. This sample gives 730,000 or so distinct CDR3 sequences in total; 15% to 20% of them show up just once. The ten largest clones add up to 16% of the sample.

Counted from cysteine to phenylalanine, this CDR3 has 14 amino acids. Left in the record is the CDR3 DNA by itself, 42 bases read in frame from the first base. Trimming accounts for 0 bases at V and 7 bases at J, while the number of junction bases matched to no gene is 6. In the germline V gene (reference sequence), CDR1 corresponds to GTSNPN and CDR2 to SVGIG. This clonotype was recorded at least ten times. It has no known antigen specificity. It has no much larger one-base neighbor in the sample; base qualities were not kept. Sequencing was performed on blood. This receptor chain uses TRBV30 and TRBJ1-5, with TRBD1 matching 7 junction bases. This receptor was obtained from a woman in her forties or fifties with Graves' hyperthyroidism that later progressed to Graves' ophthalmopathy. The CDR3 sequence is CAWSVDRAGQPQHF. The bases read TGTGCCTGGAGTGTCGACAGGGCGGGCCAGCCCCAGCATTTT. Reference TRBV30 and TRBJ1-5 genes cover what lies past the CDR3, so the full variable domain is SQTIHQWPATLVQPVGSPLSLECTVEGTSNPNLYWYRQAAGRGLQLLFYSVGIGQISSEVPQNLSASRPQDRQFILSSKKLLLSDSGFYLCAWSVDRAGQPQHFGDGTRLSIL.